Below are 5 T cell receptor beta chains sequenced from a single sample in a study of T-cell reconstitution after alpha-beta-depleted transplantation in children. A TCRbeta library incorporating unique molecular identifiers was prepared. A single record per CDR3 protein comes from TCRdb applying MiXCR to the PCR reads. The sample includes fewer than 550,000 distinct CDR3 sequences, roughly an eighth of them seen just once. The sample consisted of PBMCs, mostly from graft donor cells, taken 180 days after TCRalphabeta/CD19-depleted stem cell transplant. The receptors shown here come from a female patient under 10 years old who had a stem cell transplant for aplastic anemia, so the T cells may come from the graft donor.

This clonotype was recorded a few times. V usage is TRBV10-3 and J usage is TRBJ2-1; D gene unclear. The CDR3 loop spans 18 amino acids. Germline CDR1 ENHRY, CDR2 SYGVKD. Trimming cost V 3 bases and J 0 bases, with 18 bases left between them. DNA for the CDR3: TGTGCCATCAGTGACCCGACTCGGCCGGAGCTCTCCTACAATGAGCAGTTCTTC. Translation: CAISDPTRPELSYNEQFF.

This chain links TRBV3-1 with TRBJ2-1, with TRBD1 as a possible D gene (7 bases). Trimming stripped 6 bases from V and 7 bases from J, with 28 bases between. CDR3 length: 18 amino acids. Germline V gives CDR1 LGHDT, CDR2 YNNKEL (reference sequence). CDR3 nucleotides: TGTGCCAGCAGTCAAACGGTCCTTTTGGGTGCAGGGGGGAATGAGCAGTTCTTC. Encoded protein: CASSQTVLLGAGGNEQFF.

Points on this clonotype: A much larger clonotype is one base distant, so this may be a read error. CDR3: CASSPRQGMDQPQHF. CDR3 nucleotide sequence: TGTGCCAGCAGCCCTCGACAGGGGATGGATCAGCCCCAGCATTTT. V is TRBV5-5 and J is TRBJ1-5, with TRBD1 matching over 8 bases. V dropped 4 bases and J dropped 5; count of bases not matched to a gene: 8. The CDR3 has 15 amino acids. CDR1 is SGHKS, CDR2 YYEKEE, per germline (reference sequence). Filled out from reference TRBV5-5 and TRBJ1-5, the complete variable domain reads DAGVTQSPTHLIKTRGQQVTLRCSPISGHKSVSWYQQVLGQGPQFIFQYYEKEERGRGNFPDRFSARQFPNYSSELNVNALLLGDSALYLCASSPRQGMDQPQHFGDGTRLSIL.

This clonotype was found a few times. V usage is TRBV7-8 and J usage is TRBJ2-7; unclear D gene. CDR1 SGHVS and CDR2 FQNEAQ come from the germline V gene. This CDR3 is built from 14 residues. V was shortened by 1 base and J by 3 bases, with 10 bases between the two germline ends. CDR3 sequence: CASSLVLTGYEQYF. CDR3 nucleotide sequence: TGTGCCAGCAGCTTAGTACTTACGGGCTACGAGCAGTACTTC.

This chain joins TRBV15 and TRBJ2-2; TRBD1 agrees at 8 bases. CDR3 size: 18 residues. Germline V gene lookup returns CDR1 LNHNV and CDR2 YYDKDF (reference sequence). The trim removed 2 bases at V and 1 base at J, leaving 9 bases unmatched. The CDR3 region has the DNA TGTGCCACCAGCAGACCTTGGGACAGGCCTAGGAACACCGGGGAGCTGTTTTTT. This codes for CATSRPWDRPRNTGELFF.